The clone carrying this TCR beta chain came up once. Antigen unknown. CDR3 size: 15 residues. With 5 bases clipped from V and 4 bases from J, the junction kept 3 bases outside the gene matches. Germline V CDR1 and CDR2: MNHNY, SVGAGI (reference sequence). The record originates from a study of OX40 agonist ivuxolimab in advanced cancers. In the study overall: Patients were given ivuxolimab, an antibody that agonizes OX40 (CD134). A mean age of around 60 years, range about 20 to 85, was recorded, and 82.7% were male. Patients with prior anti-PD-1, anti-PD-L1 or anti-CTLA-4 therapy were eligible; 40% had some. Study results and limitations: CD4+ and CD8+ T cells in blood underwent clonal expansion by week 6 at 0.1 to 3.0 mg/kg.

Assay: immunoSEQ multiplex PCR; the TCRdb copy retains only in-frame clones and omits some. The table lists approximately 58,000 clones, over 70% of them singletons. The sample consisted of CD4+ or CD8+ T cells sorted from blood, taken in a trial of the OX40 agonist ivuxolimab. The rearrangement uses TRBV6-6 and TRBJ2-2; 11 bases fit TRBD1. The receptor was isolated from an adult with an advanced solid tumor such as melanoma, head and neck, liver or kidney cancer. Written as DNA, the CDR3 is TGTGCCAGCAGTGCCGGGACAGGGGGCACCGGGGAGCTGTTTTTT. As protein: CASSAGTGGTGELFF.